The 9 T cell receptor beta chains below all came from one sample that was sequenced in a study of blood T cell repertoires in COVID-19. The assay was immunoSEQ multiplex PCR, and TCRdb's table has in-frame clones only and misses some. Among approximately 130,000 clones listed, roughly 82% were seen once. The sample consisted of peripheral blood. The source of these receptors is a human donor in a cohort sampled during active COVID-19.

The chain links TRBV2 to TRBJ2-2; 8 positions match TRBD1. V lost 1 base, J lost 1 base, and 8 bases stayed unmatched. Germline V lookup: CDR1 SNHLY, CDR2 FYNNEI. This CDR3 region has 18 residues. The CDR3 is CASSEVGGQGLNTGELFF. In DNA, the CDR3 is TGTGCCAGCAGTGAAGTGGGAGGACAGGGATTGAACACCGGGGAGCTGTTTTTT.

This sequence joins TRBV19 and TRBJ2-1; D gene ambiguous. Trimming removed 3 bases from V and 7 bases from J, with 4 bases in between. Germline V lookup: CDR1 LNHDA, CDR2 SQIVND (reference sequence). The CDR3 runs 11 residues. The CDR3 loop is CASSIGNEQFF. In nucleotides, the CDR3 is TGTGCCAGTAGTATCGGGAATGAGCAGTTCTTC.

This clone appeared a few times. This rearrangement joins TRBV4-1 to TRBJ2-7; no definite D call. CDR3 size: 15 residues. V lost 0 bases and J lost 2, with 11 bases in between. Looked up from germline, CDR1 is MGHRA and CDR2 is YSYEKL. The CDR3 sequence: CASSQDTLAAYEQYF. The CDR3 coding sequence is TGCGCCAGCAGCCAAGATACGTTGGCAGCCTACGAGCAGTACTTC.

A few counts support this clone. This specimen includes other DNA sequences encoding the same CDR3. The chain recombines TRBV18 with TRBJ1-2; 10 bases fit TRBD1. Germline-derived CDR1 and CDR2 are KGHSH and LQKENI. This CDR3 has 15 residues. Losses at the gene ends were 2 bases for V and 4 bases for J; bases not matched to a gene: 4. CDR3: CASSPGTGEFYGYTF. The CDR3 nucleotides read TGTGCCAGCTCACCAGGGACAGGGGAATTCTATGGCTACACCTTC.

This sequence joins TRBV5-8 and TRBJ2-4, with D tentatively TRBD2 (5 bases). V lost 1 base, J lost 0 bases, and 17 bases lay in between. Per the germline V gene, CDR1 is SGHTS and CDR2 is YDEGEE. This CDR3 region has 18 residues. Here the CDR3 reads CASSLIPGGPLAKNIQYF. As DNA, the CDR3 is TGTGCCAGCAGCTTGATACCAGGAGGACCGCTAGCCAAAAACATTCAGTACTTC.

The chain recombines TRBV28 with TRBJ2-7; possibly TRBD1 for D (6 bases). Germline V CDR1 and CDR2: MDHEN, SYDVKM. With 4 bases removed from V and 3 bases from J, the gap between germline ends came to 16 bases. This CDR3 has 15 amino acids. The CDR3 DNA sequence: TGTGCCAGCAGTTCCGGACAGCCTGTCCGCTACGAGCAGTACTTC. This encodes CASSSGQPVRYEQYF.

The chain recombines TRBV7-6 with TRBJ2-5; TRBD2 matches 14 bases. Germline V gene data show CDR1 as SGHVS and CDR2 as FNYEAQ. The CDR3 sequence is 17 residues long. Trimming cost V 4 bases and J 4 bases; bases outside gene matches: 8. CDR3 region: CASSSPTSGGARETQYF. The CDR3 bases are TGTGCCAGCAGCTCGCCGACTAGCGGGGGGGCCAGAGAGACCCAGTACTTC.

CDR3 loop: CASSLLVTGELFF. As DNA, the CDR3 is TGCGCCAGCAGCCTACTCGTCACCGGGGAGCTGTTTTTT. The chain has TRBV5-1 and TRBJ2-2; no reliable D call. Germline CDR1 SGHRS, CDR2 YFSETQ. V dropped 4 bases and J dropped 4 bases, with 8 bases sitting between them. This CDR3 is built from 13 residues.

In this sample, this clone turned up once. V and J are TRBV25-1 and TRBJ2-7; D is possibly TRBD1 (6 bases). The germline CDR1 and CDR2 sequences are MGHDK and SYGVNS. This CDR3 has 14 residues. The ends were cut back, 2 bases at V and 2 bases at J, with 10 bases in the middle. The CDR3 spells CASSEGDTTYEQYF. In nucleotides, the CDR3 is TGTGCCAGCAGTGAAGGGGACACCACCTACGAGCAGTACTTC.